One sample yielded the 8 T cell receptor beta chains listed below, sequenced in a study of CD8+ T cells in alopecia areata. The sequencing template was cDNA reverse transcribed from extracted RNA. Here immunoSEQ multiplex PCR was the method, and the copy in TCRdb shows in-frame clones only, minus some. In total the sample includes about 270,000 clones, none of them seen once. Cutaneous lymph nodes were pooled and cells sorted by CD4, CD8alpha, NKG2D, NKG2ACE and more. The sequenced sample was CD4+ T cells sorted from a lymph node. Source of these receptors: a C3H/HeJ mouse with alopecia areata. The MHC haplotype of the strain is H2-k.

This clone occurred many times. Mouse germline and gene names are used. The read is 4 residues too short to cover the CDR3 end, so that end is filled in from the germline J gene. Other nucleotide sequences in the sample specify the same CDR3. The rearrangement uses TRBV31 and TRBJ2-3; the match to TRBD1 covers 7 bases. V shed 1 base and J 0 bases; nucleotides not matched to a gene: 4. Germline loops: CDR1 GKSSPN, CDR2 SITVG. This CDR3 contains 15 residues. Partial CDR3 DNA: TGTGCCTGGAGTCCGGGACAGACTAGTGCAGAA. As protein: CAWSPGQTSAE. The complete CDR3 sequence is CAWSPGQTSAETLYF.

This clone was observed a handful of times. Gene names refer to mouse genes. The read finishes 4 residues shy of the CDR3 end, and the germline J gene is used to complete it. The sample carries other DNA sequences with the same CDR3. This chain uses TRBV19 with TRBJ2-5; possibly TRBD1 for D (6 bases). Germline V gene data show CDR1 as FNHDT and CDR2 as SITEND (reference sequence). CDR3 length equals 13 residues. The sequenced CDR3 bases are TGTGCCAGCAGTATTCGGACAGAAGAC. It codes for CASSIRTED. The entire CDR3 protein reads CASSIRTEDTQYF. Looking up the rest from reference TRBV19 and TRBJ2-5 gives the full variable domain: GGIITQTPKFLIGQEGQKLTLKCQQNFNHDTMYWYRQDSGKGLRLIYYSITENDLQKGDLSEGYDASREKKSSFSLTVTSAQKNEMAVFLCASSIRTEDTQYFGPGTRLLVL.

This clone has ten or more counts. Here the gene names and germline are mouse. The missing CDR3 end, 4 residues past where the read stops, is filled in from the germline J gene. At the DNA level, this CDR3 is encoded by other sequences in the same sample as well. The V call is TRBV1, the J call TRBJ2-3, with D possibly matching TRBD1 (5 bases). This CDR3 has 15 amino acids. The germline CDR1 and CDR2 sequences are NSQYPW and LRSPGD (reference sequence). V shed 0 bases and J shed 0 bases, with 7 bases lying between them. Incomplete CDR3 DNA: TGCACCTGCAGTGCAGAGACAGCTAGTGCAGAA. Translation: CTCSAETASAE. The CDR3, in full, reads CTCSAETASAETLYF.

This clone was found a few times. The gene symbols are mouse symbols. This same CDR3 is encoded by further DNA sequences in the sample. The CDR3 DNA, read in part, is TGTGCCAGCAGCCCTGGGGGGGCAAACTATGCT. Encoded protein: CASSPGGANYA. The whole CDR3 protein reads CASSPGGANYAEQFF. The chain combines TRBV5 with TRBJ2-1; TRBD2 agrees at 10 bases. Read coverage stops 4 residues before the CDR3 terminus; the germline J gene supplies the remainder. CDR3 length: 15 residues. V lost 4 bases and J lost 1; bases outside the gene matches: 1. CDR1 and CDR2 (germline): LGHNA, YNLKQL (reference sequence).

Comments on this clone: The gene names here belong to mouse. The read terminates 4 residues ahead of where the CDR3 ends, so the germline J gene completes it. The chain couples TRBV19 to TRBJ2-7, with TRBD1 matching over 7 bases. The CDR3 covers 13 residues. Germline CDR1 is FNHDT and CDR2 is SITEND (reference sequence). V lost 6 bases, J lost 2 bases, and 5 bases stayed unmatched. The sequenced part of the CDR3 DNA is TGTGCCAGCATCTCCGGGACAGCCTAT. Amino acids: CASISGTAY. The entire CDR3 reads CASISGTAYEQYF.

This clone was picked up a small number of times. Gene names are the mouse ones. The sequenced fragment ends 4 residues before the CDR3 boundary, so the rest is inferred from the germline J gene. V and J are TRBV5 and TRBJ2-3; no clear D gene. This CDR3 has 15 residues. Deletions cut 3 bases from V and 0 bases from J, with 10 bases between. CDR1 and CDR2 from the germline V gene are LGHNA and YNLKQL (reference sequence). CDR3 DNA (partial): TGTGCCAGCAGCCAGGGGATCCCTAGTGCAGAA. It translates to CASSQGIPSAE. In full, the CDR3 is CASSQGIPSAETLYF.

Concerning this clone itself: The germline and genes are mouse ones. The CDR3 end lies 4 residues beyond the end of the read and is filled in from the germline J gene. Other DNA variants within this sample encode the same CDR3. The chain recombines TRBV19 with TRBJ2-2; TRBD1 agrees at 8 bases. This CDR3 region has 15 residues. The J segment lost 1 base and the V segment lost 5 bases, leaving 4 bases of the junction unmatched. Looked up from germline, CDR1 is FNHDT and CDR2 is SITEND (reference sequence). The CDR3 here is CASSRDRRNTGQLYF. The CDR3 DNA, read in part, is TGTGCCAGCAGCCGGGACAGGAGAAACACCGGG.

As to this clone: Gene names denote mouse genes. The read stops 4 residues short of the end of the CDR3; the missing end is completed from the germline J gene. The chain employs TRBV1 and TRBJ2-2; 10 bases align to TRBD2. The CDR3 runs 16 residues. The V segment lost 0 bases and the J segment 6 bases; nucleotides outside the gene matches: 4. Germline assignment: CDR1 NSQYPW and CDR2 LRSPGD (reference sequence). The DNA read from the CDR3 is TGCACCTGCAGTGCAGAGGCTGGGGGGGCTCCCGGG. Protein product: CTCSAEAGGAPG. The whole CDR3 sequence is CTCSAEAGGAPGQLYF.